This entry describes one TCR beta chain. Its antigen is unknown. This specimen belongs to a study of sequential checkpoint blockade in melanoma. About the study: Both treatment sequences were followed by maintenance nivolumab. Study-wide results and limits: Pretreatment TIL clonality tracked with response in the nivolumab-first arm.

Only in-frame clones appear in the TCRdb table, and some are missing; sequencing was by immunoSEQ multiplex PCR. The table lists 2,000 to 3,000 clones, 20% to 25% of them singletons, with under 20% in the top ten. The CDR3 spans 14 residues. The germline CDR1 and CDR2 sequences are GTSNPN and SVGIG (reference sequence). J gave up 1 base and V 5 bases, and 2 bases lay outside the gene matches. Indicated treatment: randomized to nivolumab then ipilimumab (arm A) or the reverse (arm B). Sequences were derived from tumor tissue (inferred from file names), sampled from a patient given nivolumab and ipilimumab in sequence. The receptor was isolated from a human donor with melanoma. The chain couples TRBV30 to TRBJ2-5; 12 nucleotides line up with TRBD2. The CDR3 coding sequence is TGTGCCTGGCTAGCGGGGGGGCCCCAAGAGACCCAGTACTTC. Encoded protein: CAWLAGGPQETQYF.